This T cell receptor beta chain originates from a study of blood T cell repertoires in COVID-19. In the study overall: Acute and convalescent COVID-19 specimens originated in the United States, Italy and Spain. Sample material is recorded as cDNA or gDNA derived from T cells, B-cell-depleted T cells, or PBMCs.

Using immunoSEQ multiplex PCR, the repertoire was profiled, and TCRdb retains in-frame clones only, with some absent. The table has approximately 250,000 clones, around 88% seen once. Sequenced: peripheral blood. This TCR was recovered from a man aged 25 to 40 with active or convalescent COVID-19.

The DNA of the CDR3 is TGTGCCGACCCCGGGACAGCTGGCGCCAAAAACATTCAGTACTTC. Protein: CADPGTAGAKNIQYF. The chain joins TRBV6-4 to TRBJ2-4; 7 bases agree with TRBD1. J lost 1 base, V lost 11 bases, and 11 bases had no gene match. Germline V gene data show CDR1 as MRHNA and CDR2 as SNTAGT. The CDR3 covers 15 residues.